A selection of T cell receptor beta chains follows, all from one sample in a study of type 1 regulatory T cells. No antigens are known for them. TCRdb passed the reads through MiXCR, listing each CDR3 protein once. Among about 71,000 distinct CDR3 sequences listed, less than 25% were seen once. Input material: cultured type 1 regulatory T (Tr1) cells, either the whole culture or a sorted fraction (not recorded which). These receptor sequences come from a human donor in good health. The CDR3 runs from the conserved cysteine through the conserved F or W. Each record gives: clone size, J gene, V gene, D gene, CDR3 DNA, CDR3 protein. D genes are given only for firm matches. Clone size appears in some rows only: once, few, many, or a class for an expanded clone.

clone size: .
J gene: TRBJ1-1
V gene: TRBV7-9
D gene: TRBD1
CDR3 DNA: TGTGCCAGCAGCCCGCAGGGACAGAGCCACACTTGCTTCTTT
CDR3 protein: CASSPQGQSHTCFF

clone size: .
J gene: TRBJ1-4
V gene: TRBV7-9
D gene: TRBD1
CDR3 DNA: TGTGCCAGCAGCACTGACAGGGGGCGGGGTGAAAAACTGTTTTTT
CDR3 protein: CASSTDRGRGEKLFF

clone size: few
J gene: TRBJ2-3
V gene: TRBV10-3
D gene: TRBD2
CDR3 DNA: TGTGCCATCAAGGGAACGGGAGGGCCTATAGATACGCAGTATTTT
CDR3 protein: CAIKGTGGPIDTQYF

clone size: .
J gene: TRBJ2-5
V gene: TRBV18
D gene: .
CDR3 DNA: TGTGCCAGCTCACCAGCGGCGGCCGCCGGGGAGACCCAGTACTTC
CDR3 protein: CASSPAAAAGETQYF

clone size: few
J gene: TRBJ1-6
V gene: TRBV5-1
D gene: TRBD1
CDR3 DNA: TGCGCCAGCAGCGCCTTTCAGGGGGCGGATTCACCCCTCCACTTT
CDR3 protein: CASSAFQGADSPLHF

clone size: .
J gene: TRBJ2-2
V gene: TRBV12-3/TRBV12-4
D gene: .
CDR3 DNA: TGTGCCAGCAGTTTAAGGGACGGGGAGCTGTTTTTT
CDR3 protein: CASSLRDGELFF

clone size: .
J gene: TRBJ2-5
V gene: TRBV12-3/TRBV12-4
D gene: TRBD2
CDR3 DNA: TGTGCCAGCAGTTTAGCGGGAGGGCCAGGTCTGGAGACCCAGTACTTC
CDR3 protein: CASSLAGGPGLETQYF

clone size: few
J gene: TRBJ2-7
V gene: TRBV5-1
D gene: .
CDR3 DNA: TGCGCCAGCAGCTATCGAAAAGGCGACGAGCAGTACTTC
CDR3 protein: CASSYRKGDEQYF

clone size: .
J gene: TRBJ2-2
V gene: TRBV27
D gene: .
CDR3 DNA: TGTGCCAGCAGTTTAAGATGGGCTAGCGTTAGCACCGGGAAGCTGTTTTTT
CDR3 protein: CASSLRWASVSTGKLFF

clone size: few
J gene: TRBJ1-6
V gene: TRBV7-9
D gene: TRBD1
CDR3 DNA: TGTGCCAGCAGCTTTGAAGGGACAGCGAATTCACCCCTCCACTTT
CDR3 protein: CASSFEGTANSPLHF

clone size: .
J gene: TRBJ2-7
V gene: TRBV7-2
D gene: .
CDR3 DNA: TGTGCCAGCAGCCCCCAAGGGATCGAGCAGTACTTC
CDR3 protein: CASSPQGIEQYF

clone size: few
J gene: TRBJ2-7
V gene: TRBV6-2/TRBV6-3
D gene: TRBD2
CDR3 DNA: TGTGCCAGCGGGAGGACTAGCAACTACGAGCAGTACTTC
CDR3 protein: CASGRTSNYEQYF

clone size: once
J gene: TRBJ2-1
V gene: TRBV9
D gene: TRBD1
CDR3 DNA: TGTGCCAGCAGCCCCGGGACAGGGTCTGCCTACAATGAGCAGTTCTTC
CDR3 protein: CASSPGTGSAYNEQFF

clone size: .
J gene: TRBJ1-1
V gene: TRBV5-5
D gene: .
CDR3 DNA: TGTGCCAGCAGCTTGAGGCGGGACACTGAAGCTTTCTTT
CDR3 protein: CASSLRRDTEAFF

clone size: .
J gene: TRBJ2-5
V gene: TRBV3-1
D gene: .
CDR3 DNA: TGTGCCAGCAGCCAAGGGACAGCCTGGGAGACCCAGTACTTC
CDR3 protein: CASSQGTAWETQYF

clone size: .
J gene: TRBJ2-5
V gene: TRBV7-9
D gene: .
CDR3 DNA: TGTGCCAGCAGCTTAAGACTATTGGAGACCCAGTACTTC
CDR3 protein: CASSLRLLETQYF

clone size: .
J gene: TRBJ2-3
V gene: TRBV11-2
D gene: TRBD2
CDR3 DNA: TGTGCCAGCAGCCCGGGGACTAGCGGGAATGGAGATACGCAGTATTTT
CDR3 protein: CASSPGTSGNGDTQYF

clone size: .
J gene: TRBJ2-1
V gene: TRBV6-2/TRBV6-3
D gene: .
CDR3 DNA: TGTGCCAGCAGTTACGGGCGGGGAACCTACAGTGAGCAGTTCTTC
CDR3 protein: CASSYGRGTYSEQFF

clone size: .
J gene: TRBJ2-1
V gene: TRBV12-3/TRBV12-4
D gene: .
CDR3 DNA: TGTGCCAGCAGCCCGAACAGGGCGGGTGAGCAGTTCTTC
CDR3 protein: CASSPNRAGEQFF

clone size: .
J gene: TRBJ1-2
V gene: TRBV5-1
D gene: TRBD1
CDR3 DNA: TGCGCCAGCAGTTCTGGCCCGGCAGGGGGCGGCTATGGCTACACCTTC
CDR3 protein: CASSSGPAGGGYGYTF

clone size: many
J gene: TRBJ1-1
V gene: TRBV5-1
D gene: .
CDR3 DNA: TGCGCCAGCAGCTTGGATGCTTGGTTCACTGAAGCTTTCTTT
CDR3 protein: CASSLDAWFTEAFF

clone size: .
J gene: TRBJ1-1
V gene: TRBV19
D gene: .
CDR3 DNA: TGTGCCAGCTTTCTCGGGACGATGAACACTGAAGCTTTCTTT
CDR3 protein: CASFLGTMNTEAFF

clone size: .
J gene: TRBJ1-1
V gene: TRBV20-1
D gene: .
CDR3 DNA: TGCAGTGCTAGAGATCATGGAAAAGGGAACACTGAAGCTTTCTTT
CDR3 protein: CSARDHGKGNTEAFF

clone size: .
J gene: TRBJ2-3
V gene: TRBV27
D gene: TRBD2
CDR3 DNA: TGTGCCAGCAGTTTGTGGGGGAGGGAAGATACGCAGTATTTT
CDR3 protein: CASSLWGREDTQYF

clone size: .
J gene: TRBJ2-3
V gene: TRBV5-1
D gene: .
CDR3 DNA: TGCGCCAGCAGCTTGGAACTACTCACAGATACGCAGTATTTT
CDR3 protein: CASSLELLTDTQYF

clone size: .
J gene: TRBJ2-2
V gene: TRBV20-1
D gene: .
CDR3 DNA: TGCAGTGCTAGAGAGGGAGTGAGGGTCACCGGGGAGCTGTTTTTT
CDR3 protein: CSAREGVRVTGELFF

clone size: .
J gene: TRBJ1-1
V gene: TRBV7-3
D gene: TRBD1
CDR3 DNA: TGTGCCAGCAGTCCACAGGGGGCGAACACTGAAGCTTTCTTT
CDR3 protein: CASSPQGANTEAFF

clone size: .
J gene: TRBJ2-5
V gene: TRBV3-1
D gene: .
CDR3 DNA: TGTGCCAGCAGCCCTTACCCAGGGCCCGGACAGACATTGACCCAGTACTTC
CDR3 protein: CASSPYPGPGQTLTQYF

clone size: few
J gene: TRBJ2-1
V gene: TRBV4-2
D gene: .
CDR3 DNA: TGTGCCAGCAGCGCGGCGGGAATCCACAATGAGCAGTTCTTC
CDR3 protein: CASSAAGIHNEQFF

clone size: many
J gene: TRBJ2-4
V gene: TRBV15
D gene: .
CDR3 DNA: TGTGCCACCAGCGCCCGAGACAGCCAAGGGTACCTAGCCAAAAACATTCAGTACTTC
CDR3 protein: CATSARDSQGYLAKNIQYF

clone size: many
J gene: TRBJ1-1
V gene: TRBV12-3/TRBV12-4
D gene: .
CDR3 DNA: TGTGCCAGCAGCCCCCGGGGCACTGAAGCTTTCTTT
CDR3 protein: CASSPRGTEAFF

clone size: few
J gene: TRBJ2-7
V gene: TRBV19
D gene: .
CDR3 DNA: TGTGCCAGTAGGGGCGGAATCTACGAGCAGTACTTC
CDR3 protein: CASRGGIYEQYF

clone size: .
J gene: TRBJ1-1
V gene: TRBV5-1
D gene: .
CDR3 DNA: TGCGCCAGCAGCTTGGACAGAATGGGGACTGAAGCTTTCTTT
CDR3 protein: CASSLDRMGTEAFF

clone size: few
J gene: TRBJ2-1
V gene: TRBV5-1
D gene: TRBD2
CDR3 DNA: TGCGCCAGCAGCTTGGGGGCGGGGGTAACCTTCAATGAGCAGTTCTTC
CDR3 protein: CASSLGAGVTFNEQFF

clone size: .
J gene: TRBJ2-7
V gene: TRBV7-3
D gene: .
CDR3 DNA: TGTGCCAGCAGCTTAATCTTAGGTCACGAGCAGTACTTC
CDR3 protein: CASSLILGHEQYF

clone size: once
J gene: TRBJ1-1
V gene: TRBV6-2/TRBV6-3
D gene: .
CDR3 DNA: TGTGCCAGCAGCACAAGAGCGAACACTGAAGCTTTCTTT
CDR3 protein: CASSTRANTEAFF

clone size: .
J gene: TRBJ2-3
V gene: TRBV28
D gene: .
CDR3 DNA: TGTGCCAGCAGTTTACCCACCATGGGCACAGATACGCAGTATTTT
CDR3 protein: CASSLPTMGTDTQYF

clone size: many
J gene: TRBJ2-5
V gene: TRBV5-1
D gene: .
CDR3 DNA: TGCGCCAGCAGTGCGGGATTTCAAGAGACCCAGTACTTC
CDR3 protein: CASSAGFQETQYF

clone size: .
J gene: TRBJ2-2
V gene: TRBV5-1
D gene: .
CDR3 DNA: TGCGCCAGCATGAGGGAAGCGGGTACCGGGGAGCTGTTTTTT
CDR3 protein: CASMREAGTGELFF

clone size: many
J gene: TRBJ2-5
V gene: TRBV27
D gene: TRBD2
CDR3 DNA: TGTGCCAGCAGTTCGACTAGCGGGAGGGCAAGCGGGACCCAGTACTTC
CDR3 protein: CASSSTSGRASGTQYF

clone size: .
J gene: TRBJ2-1
V gene: TRBV28
D gene: .
CDR3 DNA: TGTGCCAGCAGCGAATCGGCTCACAGCTCCTACAATGAGCAGTTCTTC
CDR3 protein: CASSESAHSSYNEQFF

clone size: many
J gene: TRBJ2-7
V gene: TRBV28
D gene: .
CDR3 DNA: TGTGCCAGCATGAATCCTACCTCCTACGAGCAGTACTTC
CDR3 protein: CASMNPTSYEQYF

clone size: few
J gene: TRBJ2-1
V gene: TRBV6-6
D gene: TRBD2
CDR3 DNA: TGTGCCAGCAGAAAGTTGGGACTAGCGGGAGACGGATGGTTCTTC
CDR3 protein: CASRKLGLAGDGWFF